One and the same sample provided the 20 T cell receptor beta chains below, sequenced in a study of shared clonotypes between healthy human individuals. Here immunoSEQ multiplex PCR was the method, and the copy in TCRdb shows in-frame clones only, minus some. The table includes about 2.3 million clones, over 85% detected once. The sample was naive CD4+ T cells from PBMCs. The subset denotes: CD45RA+ positively selected. Receptors were obtained from a young man in good health. Some clones in this sample may be carry-over from other donors' samples.

The chain combines TRBV6-5 with TRBJ2-3; the D gene is possibly TRBD2 (5 bases). CDR1 is MNHEY, CDR2 SVGAGI, per germline. The V end lost 5 bases, the J end lost 3 bases, and 12 bases lay between the germline ends. The CDR3 is 14 residues long. The CDR3 DNA follows: TGTGCCAGCAGTGCGAGGGTCGGAACAGATACGCAGTATTTT. Protein sequence: CASSARVGTDTQYF.

This sequence joins TRBV6-1 and TRBJ2-7; no reliable D call. Germline CDR1 and CDR2: MNHNS and SASEGT. CDR3 length: 13 residues. Deletions cut 4 bases from V and 5 bases from J, with 12 bases between. The CDR3 here is CASSVSLGDEQYF. DNA for the CDR3: TGTGCCAGCAGTGTTTCCCTTGGGGACGAGCAGTACTTC.

The CDR3 DNA reads TGCGCCAGCAGCTTGGCAAGGACAGGGGGCATGACTGAAGCTTTCTTT. Its protein product is CASSLARTGGMTEAFF. The V and J genes are TRBV5-1 and TRBJ1-1; 11 bases are shared with TRBD1. J lost 5 bases, V lost 0 bases, and 6 bases had no gene match. This CDR3 spans 16 amino acids. Germline values: CDR1 SGHRS, CDR2 YFSETQ. The full variable domain, with the rest looked up from reference TRBV5-1 and TRBJ1-1, is KAGVTQTPRYLIKTRGQQVTLSCSPISGHRSVSWYQQTPGQGLQFLFEYFSETQRNKGNFPGRFSGRQFSNSRSEMNVSTLELGDSALYLCASSLARTGGMTEAFFGQGTRLTVV.

This clone showed up just once. This chain joins TRBV11-3 and TRBJ2-2; 7 bases match TRBD2. The CDR3 has 19 residues. V was pared by 5 bases and J by 5 bases, with 20 bases of the junction left unmatched. Per the germline V gene, CDR1 is SGHNT and CDR2 is YENEEA. CDR3 in DNA: TGTGCCAGCAGCCTGACCTTCATGCCGGCGGGAGCAGGTACCGGGGAGCTGTTTTTT. It translates to CASSLTFMPAGAGTGELFF.

This clone is a singleton in its sample. The chain is built from TRBV11-2 and TRBJ2-3; tentative D call: TRBD2 (6 bases). The CDR3 has 16 amino acids. Germline V gene lookup returns CDR1 SGHAT and CDR2 FQNNGV. The V and J ends lost 1 base and 0 bases respectively, with 11 bases between them. CDR3 sequence: CASSLGIAASTDTQYF. The CDR3 nucleotides read TGTGCCAGCAGCTTAGGTATAGCGGCTAGCACAGATACGCAGTATTTT.

The chain is built from TRBV6-1 and TRBJ1-1; D remains ambiguous. The germline V and J ends were trimmed by 3 bases and 7 bases, with 6 bases remaining between them. CDR3 size: 11 residues. Germline V gene data show CDR1 as MNHNS and CDR2 as SASEGT. Here the CDR3 reads CASSEDLEAFF. CDR3 in DNA: TGTGCCAGCAGTGAGGATCTTGAAGCTTTCTTT.

The chain employs TRBV4-3 and TRBJ2-3, with D tentatively TRBD1 or TRBD2 (5 bases each). Germline-derived CDR1 and CDR2 are LGHNA and YSLEER. The V end was cut by 3 bases, the J end by 1 base, with 20 bases between. The CDR3 spans 18 residues. CDR3 DNA sequence: TGCGCCAGCAGCCAGGGCAGACACGGGGCCGGCGGCACAGATACGCAGTATTTT. Translated, it gives CASSQGRHGAGGTDTQYF.

This chain uses TRBV7-6 with TRBJ1-1; TRBD1 aligns across 8 bases. The CDR3 length is 18 residues. The V segment lost 5 bases and the J segment 0 bases; nucleotides outside the gene matches: 14. Germline V gives CDR1 SGHVS, CDR2 FNYEAQ. The CDR3 DNA sequence: TGTGCCAGCAGCCCGCAACCGGGACAGGACCATATGAACACTGAAGCTTTCTTT. Its protein product is CASSPQPGQDHMNTEAFF.

This chain joins TRBV19 and TRBJ2-1, with D perhaps matching TRBD1 or TRBD2 (6 bases each). Per germline, CDR1 LNHDA and CDR2 SQIVND (reference sequence). With 10 bases removed from V and 8 bases from J, the gap between germline ends came to 18 bases. This CDR3 is built from 13 residues. CDR3 region: CATKGPGGDEQFF. CDR3 DNA: TGTGCCACCAAGGGACCCGGGGGCGATGAGCAGTTCTTC. The full variable domain, with the rest looked up from reference TRBV19 and TRBJ2-1, is DGGITQSPKYLFRKEGQNVTLSCEQNLNHDAMYWYRQDPGQGLRLIYYSQIVNDFQKGDIAEGYSVSREKKESFPLTVTSAQKNPTAFYLCATKGPGGDEQFFGPGTRLTVL.

The CDR3 loop is CASTQEQHQPQHF. The CDR3 DNA sequence: TGTGCCAGCACCCAAGAGCAGCATCAGCCCCAGCATTTT. V gene TRBV2 combines with J gene TRBJ1-5; no clear D gene. Per germline, CDR1 SNHLY and CDR2 FYNNEI. The CDR3 is 13 residues long. Trimming cost V 7 bases and J 5 bases, with 12 bases left between them. The variable domain in full, completed from reference TRBV2 and TRBJ1-5, reads EPEVTQTPSHQVTQMGQEVILRCVPISNHLYFYWYRQILGQKVEFLVSFYNNEISEKSEIFDDQFSVERPDGSNFTLKIRSTKLEDSAMYFCASTQEQHQPQHFGDGTRLSIL.

The rearrangement joins TRBV6-1 to TRBJ2-3, with 16 bases that match TRBD2. Germline loops: CDR1 MNHNS, CDR2 SASEGT. V dropped 2 bases and J dropped 2; count of bases not matched to a gene: 4. The CDR3 is 18 amino acids. CDR3 amino acids: CASSELGTSGRATDTQYF. As DNA, the CDR3 is TGTGCCAGCAGTGAACTCGGGACTAGCGGGAGGGCCACAGATACGCAGTATTTT.

This rearrangement joins TRBV13 to TRBJ2-7; D is possibly TRBD2 (6 bases). The CDR3 loop spans 14 amino acids. The germline CDR1 and CDR2 sequences are PRHDT and FYEKMQ (reference sequence). Deletions cut 0 bases from V and 6 bases from J, with 12 bases between. The CDR3 spells CASSLGGGTGEQYF. Here the CDR3 DNA reads TGTGCCAGCAGCTTAGGTGGAGGGACGGGCGAGCAGTACTTC.

V is TRBV2 and J is TRBJ2-1; 7 positions agree with TRBD2. CDR3 length: 15 residues. Unmatched junction bases numbered 8, after V lost 6 bases and J lost 3 bases. CDR1 is SNHLY and CDR2 is FYNNEI in the germline V gene. In DNA, the CDR3 is TGTGCCAGCAGACTGAGCGGGATATTCTACAATGAGCAGTTCTTC. Its protein product is CASRLSGIFYNEQFF.

The chain couples TRBV5-6 to TRBJ1-3; D might be TRBD1 (6 bases). Germline values: CDR1 SGHDT, CDR2 YYEEEE. V gave up 5 bases and J gave up 3 bases, with 9 bases separating them. This CDR3 contains 13 residues. Here the CDR3 reads CASSAGVGNTIYF. The CDR3 DNA sequence: TGTGCCAGCAGTGCAGGGGTTGGAAACACCATATATTTT.

The chain has TRBV30 and TRBJ2-1; D may be TRBD1 (6 bases). Trimming took off 1 base at V and 7 bases at J, with 8 bases between the two ends. There are 12 residues in the CDR3. Germline V gene lookup returns CDR1 GTSNPN and CDR2 SVGIG (reference sequence). CDR3 sequence (DNA): TGTGCCTGGAGTGGCCAGGGGAATGAGCAGTTCTTC. It is translated as CAWSGQGNEQFF.

CDR3 nucleotide sequence: TGTGCCAGCAGTTTAATTTTCGGGACAGGGAGTGAAAAACTGTTTTTT. It encodes CASSLIFGTGSEKLFF. The gene calls are TRBV28 and TRBJ1-4; TRBD1 aligns across 9 bases. CDR1 and CDR2 (germline): MDHEN, SYDVKM. The CDR3 runs to 16 residues. With V trimmed by 2 bases and J by 7 bases, 8 bases remained unmatched.

The chain links TRBV9 to TRBJ2-7; tentative D call: TRBD2 (5 bases). V dropped 0 bases and J dropped 0 bases, with 22 bases sitting between them. CDR3 size: 19 residues. Germline V gene lookup returns CDR1 SGDLS and CDR2 YYNGEE. CDR3 in amino acids: CASSVGPSGYVAGSYEQYF. The DNA for the CDR3 is TGTGCCAGCAGCGTAGGGCCCTCAGGTTATGTCGCGGGCTCCTACGAGCAGTACTTC.

The chain links TRBV15 to TRBJ2-7; no clear D gene. The germline V gene encodes CDR1 LNHNV and CDR2 YYDKDF (reference sequence). The CDR3 has 15 amino acids. Trimming stripped 1 base from V and 2 bases from J, with 12 bases between. The CDR3 DNA reads as TGTGCCACCAGCAGAGGTAAGGTTGGCACCTACGAGCAGTACTTC. Translating it yields CATSRGKVGTYEQYF.

This clone was picked up one time. The J gene is TRBJ2-3, the V gene TRBV6-6, with TRBD2 as a possible D gene (6 bases). Germline CDR1 reads MNHNY; CDR2 reads SVGAGI (reference sequence). The CDR3 totals 13 residues. Deletions cut 6 bases from V and 4 bases from J, with 11 bases between. The CDR3 loop is CASSYGTSDTQYF. The CDR3 coding sequence is TGTGCCAGCAGCTATGGGACTTCAGATACGCAGTATTTT.

J is TRBJ2-3 and V is TRBV11-3; D might be TRBD2 (6 bases). V lost 6 bases and J 6 bases, leaving 13 bases between the germline ends. CDR3 length equals 13 residues. The germline gives CDR1 SGHNT, CDR2 YENEEA. The CDR3 here is CASSSRGKDTQYF. The CDR3, as DNA: TGTGCCAGCAGTTCCCGGGGGAAGGATACGCAGTATTTT.